This T cell receptor beta chain originates from a study of T cells in women clearing cervical HPV infection. Findings and limits, study-wide: A classifier using richness and V gene abundances reached an AUC of nearly 0.85.

A remark on this clone: What it binds is unknown. The read terminates 3 residues ahead of where the CDR3 ends, so the germline J gene completes it.

Produced via immunoSEQ multiplex PCR; TCRdb's table is partial and in-frame only. The sample includes about 20,000 clones. All participants had a single incident cervical HPV16 infection, and prevalent HPV16 infections were excluded. Germline V gene sequence: CDR1 LNHDA, CDR2 SQIVND (reference sequence). J lost 1 base, V lost 1 base, and 7 bases had no gene match. This CDR3 has 17 residues. Material: blood buffy coat. This rearrangement joins TRBV19 to TRBJ1-1; 9 nucleotides agree with TRBD1. The TCR sequence derives from a woman between 18 and 69 years old with a cervical HPV16 infection that either progressed to CIN3+ or cleared (not recorded which). The CDR3 loop is CASSIATGGARNTEAFF. The CDR3 bases that were read are TGTGCCAGTAGTATAGCCACAGGGGGCGCGAGGAACACTGAA.